These T cell receptor beta chains were read from a single sample in a study of blood T cell repertoires in COVID-19. Assay used: immunoSEQ multiplex PCR; TCRdb lists only in-frame clones, some missing. The sample gives approximately 190,000 clones, under 90% of which show up once; 6.9% is in the top ten. The sequenced sample was peripheral blood. The source is a man between 60 and 70 years old with acute or convalescent COVID-19. Both conserved end residues are part of each CDR3. The D gene is left open where the match is weak. Some rows have no size entry. The others give once, few or many, or a class for an expanded clone.

v_call: TRBV27; j_call: TRBJ1-5; clone_size: once; d_call: NA; cdr3_aa: CASSLSSPFDQPQHF; cdr3_nt: TGTGCCAGCAGTTTATCGTCCCCATTTGATCAGCCCCAGCATTTT
v_call: TRBV2; j_call: TRBJ2-2; clone_size: NA; d_call: TRBD1; cdr3_aa: CASSEAPMDRGSGELFF; cdr3_nt: TGTGCCAGCAGTGAAGCGCCGATGGACAGGGGGTCCGGGGAGCTGTTTTTT
v_call: TRBV18; j_call: TRBJ1-1; clone_size: NA; d_call: NA; cdr3_aa: CASSRQTGGGTNTEAFF; cdr3_nt: TGTGCCAGCTCACGACAAACAGGCGGCGGAACAAACACTGAAGCTTTCTTT
v_call: TRBV10-3; j_call: TRBJ1-1; clone_size: once; d_call: NA; cdr3_aa: CAITKDRPTEAFF; cdr3_nt: TGTGCCATCACTAAGGACAGACCCACTGAAGCTTTCTTT
v_call: TRBV5-1; j_call: TRBJ2-3; clone_size: NA; d_call: TRBD1; cdr3_aa: CASSADRAPDTQYF; cdr3_nt: TGCGCCAGCAGCGCGGACAGGGCCCCAGATACGCAGTATTTT
v_call: TRBV19; j_call: TRBJ2-1; clone_size: NA; d_call: TRBD2; cdr3_aa: CASSKGILTSGPWDNEQFF; cdr3_nt: TGTGCCAGTAGTAAGGGGATATTAACTAGCGGACCATGGGACAATGAGCAGTTCTTC
v_call: TRBV19; j_call: TRBJ1-5; clone_size: NA; d_call: NA; cdr3_aa: CASSKLVDQPQHF; cdr3_nt: TGTGCCAGTAGTAAGCTCGTAGATCAGCCCCAGCATTTT
v_call: TRBV28; j_call: TRBJ1-2; clone_size: NA; d_call: NA; cdr3_aa: CASSTGTFYGYTF; cdr3_nt: TGTGCCAGCAGTACGGGGACATTCTATGGCTACACCTTC
v_call: TRBV11-2; j_call: TRBJ2-2; clone_size: many; d_call: TRBD1; cdr3_aa: CASSTPTGAASGELFF; cdr3_nt: TGTGCCAGCAGCACCCCGACAGGGGCGGCGAGCGGGGAGCTGTTTTTT
v_call: TRBV18; j_call: TRBJ2-3; clone_size: NA; d_call: NA; cdr3_aa: CASSPRPPPPPFDTQYF; cdr3_nt: TGTGCCAGCTCACCACGGCCCCCCCCACCCCCTTTTGATACGCAGTATTTT
v_call: TRBV6-2/TRBV6-3; j_call: TRBJ1-3; clone_size: NA; d_call: NA; cdr3_aa: CASSSPQESSGNTIYF; cdr3_nt: TGTGCCAGCAGTTCCCCACAGGAATCCTCTGGAAACACCATATATTTT
v_call: TRBV6-5; j_call: TRBJ2-7; clone_size: NA; d_call: NA; cdr3_aa: CASCLQGSYEQYF; cdr3_nt: TGTGCCAGCTGCCTTCAGGGCTCCTACGAGCAGTACTTC
v_call: TRBV6-5; j_call: TRBJ1-5; clone_size: NA; d_call: TRBD1; cdr3_aa: CASRKGQGDNQPQHF; cdr3_nt: TGTGCCAGCAGGAAGGGACAGGGTGACAATCAGCCCCAGCATTTT
v_call: TRBV5-4; j_call: TRBJ2-7; clone_size: few; d_call: NA; cdr3_aa: CASSLSLEYEQYF; cdr3_nt: TGTGCCAGCAGCTTGTCGCTGGAGTACGAGCAGTACTTC
v_call: TRBV28; j_call: TRBJ2-6; clone_size: NA; d_call: NA; cdr3_aa: CASNSQAAGANVLTF; cdr3_nt: TGTGCCAGCAATTCCCAGGCCGCTGGGGCCAACGTCCTGACTTTC